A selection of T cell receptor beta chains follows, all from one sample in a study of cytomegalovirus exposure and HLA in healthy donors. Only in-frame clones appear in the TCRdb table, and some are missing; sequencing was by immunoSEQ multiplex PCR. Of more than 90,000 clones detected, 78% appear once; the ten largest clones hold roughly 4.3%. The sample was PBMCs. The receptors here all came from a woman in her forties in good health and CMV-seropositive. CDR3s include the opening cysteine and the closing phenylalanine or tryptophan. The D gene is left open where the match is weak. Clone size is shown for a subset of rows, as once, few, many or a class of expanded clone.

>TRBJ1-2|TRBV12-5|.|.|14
CASGLADSLYGYTF
TGTGCTAGTGGTTTGGCTGACAGTCTATATGGCTACACCTTC
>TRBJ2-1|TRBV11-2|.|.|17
CASSLDINREAYNEQFF
TGTGCCAGCAGCTTAGATATAAACAGGGAAGCCTACAATGAGCAGTTCTTC
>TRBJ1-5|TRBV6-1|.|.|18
CASSEQPGIGYSNQPQHF
TGTGCCAGCAGTGAACAACCAGGGATTGGCTATAGCAATCAGCCCCAGCATTTT
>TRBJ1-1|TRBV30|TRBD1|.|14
CARSRQGARAEAFF
TGTGCCCGGAGCCGACAGGGGGCGAGGGCTGAAGCTTTCTTT
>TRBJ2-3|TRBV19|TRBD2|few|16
CASSIATSGVTDTQYF
TGTGCCAGTAGTATCGCGACTAGCGGGGTCACAGATACGCAGTATTTT
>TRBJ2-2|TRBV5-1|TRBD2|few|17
CASSLHASGTPTGELFF
TGCGCCAGCAGCCTCCACGCTAGCGGGACTCCCACCGGGGAGCTGTTTTTT
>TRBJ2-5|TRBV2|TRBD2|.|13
CASKGGRGETQYF
TGTGCCAGCAAGGGCGGGAGGGGGGAGACCCAGTACTTC
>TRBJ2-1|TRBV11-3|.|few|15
CASSLGTGSYNEQFF
TGTGCCAGCAGCTTAGGTACAGGTAGTTACAATGAGCAGTTCTTC
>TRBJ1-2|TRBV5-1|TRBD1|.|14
CASSSGQGYYGYTF
TGCGCCAGCAGCTCCGGACAGGGGTACTATGGCTACACCTTC
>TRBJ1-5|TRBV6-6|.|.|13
CASSSTGYQPQHF
TGTGCCAGCAGTTCTACAGGTTATCAGCCCCAGCATTTT
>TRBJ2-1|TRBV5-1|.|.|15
CASRTLAISYNEQFF
TGCGCCAGCCGTACGCTAGCGATCTCCTACAATGAGCAGTTCTTC
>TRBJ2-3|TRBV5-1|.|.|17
CASSLPRTPTSTDTQYF
TGCGCCAGCAGCTTACCCCGGACTCCAACTAGCACAGATACGCAGTATTTT
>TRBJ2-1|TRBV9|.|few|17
CASSVSRSGVSDNEQFF
TGTGCCAGCAGCGTAAGTAGGTCGGGGGTTTCTGACAATGAGCAGTTCTTC
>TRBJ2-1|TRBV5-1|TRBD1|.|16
CASSLGTGGTYNEQFF
TGCGCCAGCAGCTTGGGGACAGGGGGGACATACAATGAGCAGTTCTTC
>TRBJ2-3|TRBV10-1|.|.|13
CASSGSGTDTQYF
TGCGCCAGCAGCGGGAGTGGCACAGATACGCAGTATTTT
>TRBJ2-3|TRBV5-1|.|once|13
CASSLAVSDTQYF
TGCGCCAGCAGCTTGGCCGTCTCAGATACGCAGTATTTT
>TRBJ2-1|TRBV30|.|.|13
CAYTGVAGGEQFF
TGTGCCTATACAGGGGTGGCGGGAGGTGAGCAGTTCTTC
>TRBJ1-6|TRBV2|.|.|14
CASSEAYVNSPLHF
TGTGCCAGCAGTGAAGCTTATGTGAATTCACCCCTCCACTTT
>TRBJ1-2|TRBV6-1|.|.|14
CASSEAGSGNGYTF
TGTGCCAGCAGTGAAGCGGGATCCGGGAATGGCTACACCTTC
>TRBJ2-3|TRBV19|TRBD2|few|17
CASSIDPGAGGTDTQYF
TGTGCCAGTAGTATAGACCCCGGGGCGGGAGGAACAGATACGCAGTATTTT
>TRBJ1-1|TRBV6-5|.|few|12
CASSRTGKEAFF
TGTGCCAGCAGCCGAACGGGGAAGGAAGCTTTCTTT
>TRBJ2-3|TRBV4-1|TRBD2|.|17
CASSQGKASGPTDTQYF
TGCGCCAGCAGCCAAGGAAAGGCTAGCGGGCCCACAGATACGCAGTATTTT
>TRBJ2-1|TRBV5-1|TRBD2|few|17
CASSFLTSGLWGNEQFF
TGCGCCAGCAGCTTTTTAACTAGCGGCCTCTGGGGGAATGAGCAGTTCTTC
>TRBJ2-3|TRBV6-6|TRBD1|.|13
CASSYQGADTQYF
TGTGCCAGCAGTTACCAGGGGGCAGATACGCAGTATTTT
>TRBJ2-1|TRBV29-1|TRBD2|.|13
CSVRLAEESEQFF
TGCAGCGTTAGACTAGCGGAGGAGTCTGAGCAGTTCTTC
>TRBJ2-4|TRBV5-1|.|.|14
CASSLELAKNIQYF
TGCGCCAGCAGCTTGGAGCTAGCCAAAAACATTCAGTACTTC
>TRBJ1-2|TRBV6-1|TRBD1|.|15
CASSEGSGQLYGYTF
TGTGCCAGCAGTGAAGGGTCGGGACAGCTTTATGGCTACACCTTC
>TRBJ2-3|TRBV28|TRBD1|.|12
CASGTGRDTQYF
TGTGCCAGTGGGACAGGTCGAGATACGCAGTATTTT
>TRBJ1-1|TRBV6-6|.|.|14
CASSSRAGDTEAFF
TGTGCCAGCAGCTCCAGGGCGGGGGACACTGAAGCTTTCTTT
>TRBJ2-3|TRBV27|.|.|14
CASMAGARTDTQYF
TGTGCCAGCATGGCGGGGGCTCGCACAGATACGCAGTATTTT
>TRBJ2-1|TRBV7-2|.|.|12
CASSLRSSKQFF
TGTGCCAGCAGCTTGAGGAGTAGCAAGCAGTTCTTC
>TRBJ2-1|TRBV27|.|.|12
CASRLRPNEQFF
TGTGCCAGCAGGCTGCGGCCTAATGAGCAGTTCTTC
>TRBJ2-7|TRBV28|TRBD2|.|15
CASSFSTSGSYEQYF
TGTGCCAGCAGTTTCTCAACTAGCGGGAGTTACGAGCAGTACTTC
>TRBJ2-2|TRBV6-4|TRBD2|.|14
CASSVTGGTGELFF
TGTGCCAGCAGTGTGACGGGGGGCACCGGGGAGCTGTTTTTT
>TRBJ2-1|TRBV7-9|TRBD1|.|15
CASIATGTGNNEQFF
TGTGCCAGCATCGCAACCGGGACAGGGAACAATGAGCAGTTCTTC
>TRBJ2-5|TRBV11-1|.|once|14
CASSFGRGEETQYF
TGTGCCAGCAGCTTCGGCAGGGGGGAAGAGACCCAGTACTTC
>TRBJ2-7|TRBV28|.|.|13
CASEERRNYEQYF
TGTGCCAGCGAGGAGCGACGAAACTACGAGCAGTACTTC
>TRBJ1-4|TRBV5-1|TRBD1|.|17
CASSHRGFLTTNEKLFF
TGCGCCAGCAGCCACAGGGGGTTTCTTACGACTAATGAAAAACTGTTTTTT
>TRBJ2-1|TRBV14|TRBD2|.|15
CASSQELAGTNEQFF
TGTGCCAGCAGCCAAGAACTAGCGGGGACTAATGAGCAGTTCTTC
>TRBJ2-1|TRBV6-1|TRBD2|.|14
CASTGTSDYNEQFF
TGTGCCAGCACTGGGACTAGCGACTACAATGAGCAGTTCTTC
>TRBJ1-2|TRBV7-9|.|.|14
CASSLNRDNYGYTF
TGTGCCAGCAGCCTTAATCGGGATAACTATGGCTACACCTTC
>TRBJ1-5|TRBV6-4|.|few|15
CASSPAGGSNQPQHF
TGTGCCAGCAGCCCGGCTGGGGGGAGCAATCAGCCCCAGCATTTT
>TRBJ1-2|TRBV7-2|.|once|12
CASSLDGYGYTF
TGTGCCAGCAGCTTAGACGGGTATGGCTACACCTTC
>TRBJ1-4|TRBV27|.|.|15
CASSLRGRDNEKLFF
TGTGCCAGCAGTTTAAGAGGTCGGGATAATGAAAAACTGTTTTTT
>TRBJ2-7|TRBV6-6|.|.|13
CASSGAGDAEQYF
TGTGCCAGCAGCGGGGCAGGGGATGCCGAGCAGTACTTC
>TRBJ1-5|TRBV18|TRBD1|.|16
CASSPMDRGSGQPQHF
TGTGCCAGCTCACCGATGGACAGGGGATCAGGACAGCCCCAGCATTTT
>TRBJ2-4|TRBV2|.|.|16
CASSERQGNFKNIQYF
TGTGCCAGCAGTGAACGGCAGGGAAACTTCAAAAACATTCAGTACTTC
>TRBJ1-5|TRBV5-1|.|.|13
CASSPRVNQPQHF
TGCGCCAGCAGCCCCAGGGTAAATCAGCCCCAGCATTTT
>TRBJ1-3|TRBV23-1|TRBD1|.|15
CASRRSTGNGNTIYF
TGCGCCAGCAGGCGTTCGACAGGGAACGGAAACACCATATATTTT
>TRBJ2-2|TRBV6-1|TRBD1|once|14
CASSTGTETGELFF
TGTGCCAGCAGCACCGGGACAGAGACCGGGGAGCTGTTTTTT
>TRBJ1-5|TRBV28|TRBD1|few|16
CASLSTTGGSNQPQHF
TGTGCCAGCCTATCTACGACAGGGGGTTCGAATCAGCCCCAGCATTTT
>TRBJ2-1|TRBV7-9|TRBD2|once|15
CASSLLAGSYNEQFF
TGTGCCAGCAGCCTCCTAGCGGGATCCTACAATGAGCAGTTCTTC
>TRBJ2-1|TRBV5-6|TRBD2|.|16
CASSLSLLAGVNEQFF
TGTGCCAGCAGCTTGTCCCTACTAGCGGGAGTCAATGAGCAGTTCTTC
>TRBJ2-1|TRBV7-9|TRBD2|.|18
CASSSILPTSGSYNEQFF
TGTGCCAGCAGCTCGATCCTCCCGACTAGCGGGAGCTACAATGAGCAGTTCTTC
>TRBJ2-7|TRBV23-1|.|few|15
CASSQPIEEAHEQYF
TGCGCCAGCAGTCAGCCCATTGAGGAGGCCCACGAGCAGTACTTC
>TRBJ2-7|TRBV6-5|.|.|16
CASSYAGAPSSYEQYF
TGTGCCAGCAGTTACGCAGGGGCCCCGAGCTCCTACGAGCAGTACTTC
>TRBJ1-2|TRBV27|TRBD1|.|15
CASSFDRADDYGYTF
TGTGCCAGCAGTTTTGACAGGGCCGACGACTATGGCTACACCTTC
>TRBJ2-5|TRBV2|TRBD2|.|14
CASSDAGGPETQYF
TGTGCCAGCAGTGATGCGGGAGGGCCAGAGACCCAGTACTTC
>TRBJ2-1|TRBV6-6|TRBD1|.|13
CASTGQGGNEQFF
TGTGCCAGCACCGGACAGGGTGGCAATGAGCAGTTCTTC